The subject of this entry is one T cell receptor beta chain. The antigen is unknown. Profiled with immunoSEQ multiplex PCR; TCRdb holds only in-frame clones, not every one. The top ten clones hold 4% to 5.5% of a sample with about 10,000 clones, about 80% of them seen once. The source of the sample is a study of immune evolution from preneoplasia to lung adenocarcinoma. Each case's diagnosis was confirmed by two pathologists on H&E. Nucleic acids came from premalignant or tumor cells enriched by macro-dissection. Notes on the study in general: Compared with EGFR-mutant or double wild-type lesions, KRAS-mutant nodules were more clonal. Clonality was highest in normal lung, lower in later-stage lesions apparently.

The sequence came from a person in their 70s with lung adenocarcinoma. The sequenced material came from FFPE minimally invasive lung adenocarcinoma tissue.

The CDR3: CASSFSSGQGRQPQHF. The CDR3 bases are TGTGCCAGCAGTTTTTCGTCGGGACAGGGTCGGCAGCCCCAGCATTTT. The rearrangement uses TRBV28 and TRBJ1-5; 9 bases match TRBD1. The CDR3 loop spans 16 amino acids. The V gene end was trimmed by 3 bases and the J gene end by 7 bases; junction bases not matched to a gene: 10. Germline V lookup: CDR1 MDHEN, CDR2 SYDVKM.